Presented here are 17 T cell receptor beta chains from one specimen sequenced in a study of breast tumors, draining lymph nodes, adjacent tissues. MiXCR, run by TCRdb on the multiplex PCR reads, gives a single entry per CDR3 protein. Of approximately 250,000 distinct CDR3 sequences in the sample, nearly 35% were seen once. Axillary draining lymph nodes of breast cancer patients supplied the node samples. The sequencing input was axillary lymph node tissue. All receptors come from a female donor with breast cancer. Some clones in this sample may be carry-over from other donors' samples.

The table lists this clonotype with many counts. The gene calls are TRBV9 and TRBJ2-1; TRBD2 matches 8 bases. Germline CDR1 is SGDLS and CDR2 is YYNGEE. The V gene end was trimmed by 5 bases and the J gene end by 5 bases; junction bases not matched to a gene: 12. The CDR3 length is 16 residues. Here the CDR3 DNA reads TGTGCCAGCAGTATGAGCCTCGGACTAGCCCACAATGAGCAGTTCTTC. It specifies CASSMSLGLAHNEQFF. Using reference TRBV9 and TRBJ2-1 for the parts outside the CDR3, the full variable domain is DSGVTQTPKHLITATGQRVTLRCSPRSGDLSVYWYQQSLDQGLQFLIQYYNGEERAKGNILERFSAQQFPDLHSELNLSSLELGDSALYFCASSMSLGLAHNEQFFGPGTRLTVL.

Comment on this clonotype: This may be a read error: a much more frequent sequence differs by one nucleotide. The chain couples TRBV6-5 to TRBJ1-6; D possibly corresponds to TRBD1 (5 bases). V lost 5 bases and J lost 7, with 18 bases in between. The CDR3 is made up of 16 amino acids. Germline V gives CDR1 MNHEY, CDR2 SVGAGI. The CDR3 reads CASSHRFEGTNSPLHF. The CDR3 nucleotides are TGTGCCAGCAGTCACAGGTTCGAGGGCACCAATTCACCCCTCCACTTT.

This clonotype has ten or more counts. The J gene is TRBJ1-6, the V gene TRBV20-1; no firm D call. Between the trimmed V and J ends, which lost 0 bases and 8 bases, there was a span of 11 bases. From germline, CDR1 is DFQATT and CDR2 SNEGSKA (reference sequence). CDR3 length: 14 amino acids. CDR3 sequence reads: CSAREGGFDSPLHF. In nucleotides, the CDR3 is TGCAGTGCTAGAGAGGGAGGGTTTGATTCACCCCTCCACTTT.

This clonotype came up many times. The DNA of the CDR3 is TGTGCCAGCAGTTACGGCCATTCCTACGAGCAGTACTTC. Protein product: CASSYGHSYEQYF. This chain uses TRBV6-6 with TRBJ2-7; D is uncertain. Germline lookup yields CDR1 MNHNY and CDR2 SVGAGI (reference sequence). The CDR3 covers 13 residues. Trimming cost V 2 bases and J 1 base, with 6 bases left between them.

This clonotype came up many times. The V and J genes are TRBV12-5 and TRBJ1-5; 7 bases fit TRBD1. Looked up from germline, CDR1 is LGHNT and CDR2 is FRNRAP. The CDR3 consists of 13 residues. J lost 2 bases, V lost 6 bases, and 1 base had no gene match. The CDR3 DNA reads TGTGCTAGTGGGGGACAGCGCAATCAGCCCCAGCATTTT. Encoded protein: CASGGQRNQPQHF.

Note on this clonotype: A single base separates this from a much larger clone, so it may be a read error. V and J are TRBV5-4 and TRBJ2-7; D may correspond to TRBD1 or TRBD2 (5 bases each). Germline CDR1 is SGHNT and CDR2 is YYREEE (reference sequence). This CDR3 region has 19 residues. V gave up 5 bases and J gave up 0 bases, with 27 bases separating them. The CDR3 nucleotides read TGTGCCAGCAGTCTTTCTAAAACCTTTTCGGCAGGGAGCTCCTACGAGCAGTACTTC. Its translation: CASSLSKTFSAGSSYEQYF.

At least ten counts were recorded for this clonotype. The chain is built from TRBV6-1 and TRBJ2-3, with D perhaps given as TRBD1 or TRBD2 (5 bases each). The CDR3 contains 15 residues. Looked up from germline, CDR1 is MNHNS and CDR2 is SASEGT. Trimming removed 6 bases at V and 2 bases at J, with 15 bases between. CDR3 DNA: TGTGCCAGCAGCCTCATGCCAGGGACCACAGATACGCAGTATTTT. This translates into CASSLMPGTTDTQYF.

This clonotype has at least ten counts. The chain combines TRBV4-1 with TRBJ2-3, with D perhaps TRBD2 (6 bases). The V and J ends lost 4 bases and 2 bases respectively, with 10 bases between them. The CDR3 is 14 amino acids. CDR1 and CDR2 from the germline V gene are MGHRA and YSYEKL. The DNA of the CDR3 is TGCGCCAGCAGCCCGGAGGGGTTCACAGATACGCAGTATTTT. The encoded protein is CASSPEGFTDTQYF.

The J gene is TRBJ2-5, the V gene TRBV11-2; tentative D call: TRBD1 (5 bases). Germline V gene sequence: CDR1 SGHAT, CDR2 FQNNGV. The CDR3 covers 14 residues. The V and J ends lost 7 bases and 2 bases respectively, with 14 bases between them. CDR3 nucleotide sequence: TGTGCCAGCACCAGGGAAGGGAATCAAGAGACCCAGTACTTC. Amino acid sequence: CASTREGNQETQYF.

The sample holds many counts of this clonotype. This sequence joins TRBV7-9 and TRBJ2-7; TRBD2 matches at 7 bases. CDR1 is SEHNR, CDR2 FQNEAQ, per germline (reference sequence). V lost 1 base and J lost 2; bases outside the gene matches: 5. The CDR3 has 15 residues. The CDR3 DNA is TGTGCCAGCAGCTTAGAGGCTAGCGGTGCCTACGAGCAGTACTTC. Its translation is CASSLEASGAYEQYF.

This clonotype has a count of ten or more. The V call is TRBV3-1, the J call TRBJ1-2, with D hard to call. The CDR3 covers 13 residues. Trimming removed 3 bases at V and 3 bases at J, with 8 bases between. Germline V gene sequence: CDR1 LGHDT, CDR2 YNNKEL (reference sequence). In DNA, the CDR3 is TGTGCCAGCAGCCATTCGAACGACTATGGCTACACCTTC. It encodes CASSHSNDYGYTF.

The chain carries TRBV2 and TRBJ1-6, with a weak D call TRBD1 (6 bases). V was pared by 6 bases and J by 5 bases, with 17 bases between. The CDR3 has 16 residues. CDR1 and CDR2 (germline): SNHLY, FYNNEI. The CDR3 bases are TGTGCCAGCAGCCCCTCCCGGGACACTGATAATTCACCCCTCCACTTT. It codes for CASSPSRDTDNSPLHF.

V gene TRBV15 combines with J gene TRBJ1-4; 10 bases agree with TRBD1. The CDR3 extends over 18 amino acids. CDR1 is LNHNV and CDR2 is YYDKDF in the germline V gene (reference sequence). Trimming removed 1 base from V and 5 bases from J; junction bases left unmatched: 10. For the CDR3, the DNA is TGTGCCACCAGCAGAGCGGGGGACAGGGGCGGTTTCAATGAAAAACTGTTTTTT. Its translation: CATSRAGDRGGFNEKLFF.

The table lists this clonotype with many counts. V usage is TRBV3-1 and J usage is TRBJ1-3; D remains ambiguous. Looked up from germline, CDR1 is LGHDT and CDR2 is YNNKEL (reference sequence). The CDR3 runs to 15 residues. The ends were cut back, 4 bases at V and 8 bases at J, with 18 bases in the middle. The CDR3 sequence is CASSLAIAIEHTIYF. The CDR3 nucleotides read TGTGCCAGCAGCCTCGCTATAGCTATAGAACACACCATATATTTT. The complete variable domain, with remaining parts taken from reference TRBV3-1 and TRBJ1-3, reads DTAVSQTPKYLVTQMGNDKSIKCEQNLGHDTMYWYKQDSKKFLKIMFSYNNKELIINETVPNRFSPKSPDKAHLNLHINSLELGDSAVYFCASSLAIAIEHTIYFGEGSWLTVV.

In its sample, this clonotype was seen many times. This chain links TRBV12-5 with TRBJ1-5, with D unclear. Germline CDR1 is LGHNT and CDR2 is FRNRAP. Trimming pared 4 bases from V and 7 bases from J, leaving 11 bases between. This CDR3 contains 13 residues. CDR3 residues: CASGYHEGQPQHF. The CDR3 coding sequence is TGTGCTAGTGGTTACCACGAGGGACAGCCCCAGCATTTT.

The chain uses TRBV7-9 and TRBJ2-1; the match to TRBD2 covers 9 bases. The germline CDR1 and CDR2 sequences are SEHNR and FQNEAQ (reference sequence). The junction had 13 bases not matched to a gene; V was cut back by 2 bases and J by 5 bases. The CDR3 length is 18 residues. CDR3 sequence: CASSLSYSGSRSHNEQFF. The CDR3 nucleotides are TGTGCCAGCAGCTTATCCTATAGCGGGAGCAGGTCCCACAATGAGCAGTTCTTC. Full variable domain (remainder filled in from reference TRBV7-9 and TRBJ2-1): DTGVSQNPRHKITKRGQNVTFRCDPISEHNRLYWYRQTLGQGPEFLTYFQNEAQLEKSRLLSDRFSAERPKGSFSTLEIQRTEQGDSAMYLCASSLSYSGSRSHNEQFFGPGTRLTVL.

The chain combines TRBV10-1 with TRBJ2-3, with 10 positions matching TRBD2. Germline trimming cut 5 bases from V and 7 bases from J; bases unmatched to any gene: 6. CDR1 and CDR2 from the germline V gene are WNHNN and SYGVQD (reference sequence). This CDR3 contains 14 residues. The CDR3: CASSSGRDSYTQYF. Written as DNA, the CDR3 is TGCGCCAGCAGTAGCGGGAGGGATTCATATACGCAGTATTTT.